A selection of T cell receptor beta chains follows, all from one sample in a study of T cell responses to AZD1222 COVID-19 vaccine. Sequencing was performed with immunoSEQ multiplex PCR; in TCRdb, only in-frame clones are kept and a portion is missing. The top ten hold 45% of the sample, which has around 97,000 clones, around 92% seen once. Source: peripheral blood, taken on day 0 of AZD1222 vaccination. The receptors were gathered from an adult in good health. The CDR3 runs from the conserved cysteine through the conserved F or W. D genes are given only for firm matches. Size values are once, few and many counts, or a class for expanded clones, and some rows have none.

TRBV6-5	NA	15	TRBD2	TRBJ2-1	TGTGCCAGCAGAACGGGCGGGAGCTCCTACAATGAGCAGTTCTTC	CASRTGGSSYNEQFF
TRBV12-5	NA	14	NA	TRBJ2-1	TGTGCTAGTGGTTTGGTACCCTCAGAGCGTGAGCAGTTCTTC	CASGLVPSEREQFF
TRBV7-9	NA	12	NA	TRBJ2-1	TGTGCCAGCAGCTCACAGGGTAGTGAGCAGTTCTTC	CASSSQGSEQFF
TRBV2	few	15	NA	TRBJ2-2	TGTGCCAGCCGCCGAAACTTGGTAGCGACCGGGGAGCTGTTTTTT	CASRRNLVATGELFF
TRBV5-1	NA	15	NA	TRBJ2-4	TGCGCCAGCAGCTTGGCCGGTACTATACAGGACATTCAGTACTTC	CASSLAGTIQDIQYF
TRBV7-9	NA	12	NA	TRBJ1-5	TGTGCCAGCAGACGGGCCAACGAGCCCCAGCATTTT	CASRRANEPQHF
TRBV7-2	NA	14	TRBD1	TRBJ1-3	TGTGCCAGCAGCTTAGCGGGACAGAATTTTGCCATATATTTT	CASSLAGQNFAIYF
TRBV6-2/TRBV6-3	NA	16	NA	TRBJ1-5	TGTGCCAGCAGTCGGCCCGCAGGGTTATTACGACAGCCCCAGCATTTT	CASSRPAGLLRQPQHF
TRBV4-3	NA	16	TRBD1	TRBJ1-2	TGCGCCAGCAGCCAAACCCCCGGACAGGGAATGGGGGGCTACACCTTC	CASSQTPGQGMGGYTF
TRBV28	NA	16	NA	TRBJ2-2	TGTGCCAGCCACCGAACACAGGAAAGGAACACCGGGGAGCTGTTTTTT	CASHRTQERNTGELFF
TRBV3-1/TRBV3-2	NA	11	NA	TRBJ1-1	TGTGCCAGCAGCCAAGAAACTAAGGCTTTCTTT	CASSQETKAFF
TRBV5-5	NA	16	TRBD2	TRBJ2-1	TGTGCCAGCAGCGAAACTAGCGCCCGCTCCTACAATGAGCAGTTCTTC	CASSETSARSYNEQFF
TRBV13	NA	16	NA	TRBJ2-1	TGTGCCAGCAGCTTAGGGGTGTGGGGCTCCTACAATGAGCAGTTCTTC	CASSLGVWGSYNEQFF
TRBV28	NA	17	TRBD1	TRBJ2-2	TGTGCCAGCAGTTCCGGGACAGGCAGTACTAACACCGGGGAGCTGTTTTTT	CASSSGTGSTNTGELFF
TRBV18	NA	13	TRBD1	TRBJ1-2	TGTGCCAGCTCACCGGGACAGGGACGAGGCTACACCTTC	CASSPGQGRGYTF
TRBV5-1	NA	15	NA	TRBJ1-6	TGCGCCAGCAGCTTCGTCGGCAGGGGCGATTCACCCCTCCACTTT	CASSFVGRGDSPLHF